This TCR beta chain was sequenced in a study of blood T cell repertoires in COVID-19. Study at large: Sites across the United States, Italy and Spain contributed samples from acute and convalescent COVID-19. T cells, B-cell-depleted T cells, or PBMCs supplied cDNA or gDNA.

In the authors' methods: Nucleated cell counts were estimated from reference gene primer amplification. Clones were read by immunoSEQ multiplex PCR, and TCRdb kept only the in-frame ones, dropping some. V, J and clone size reflect that table, while D and trimming were determined from the DNA. Among 100,000 to 140,000 clones listed, around 90% were seen once. This CDR3 contains 13 residues. Trimming took 7 bases from V and 6 from J, leaving 13 bases between them. Germline V gives CDR1 MDHEN, CDR2 SYDVKM. This clonotype was obtained from a woman aged 30 to 39 with acute or convalescent COVID-19. J is TRBJ2-1 and V is TRBV28, with D maybe TRBD1 (5 bases). The specimen sequenced was peripheral blood. Here the CDR3 DNA reads TGTGCCAGCACCCTGGACACGGGCAATGAGCAGTTCTTC. Translated: CASTLDTGNEQFF. Looking up the rest from reference TRBV28 and TRBJ2-1 gives the full variable domain: DVKVTQSSRYLVKRTGEKVFLECVQDMDHENMFWYRQDPGLGLRLIYFSYDVKMKEKGDIPEGYSVSREKKERFSLILESASTNQTSMYLCASTLDTGNEQFFGPGTRLTVL.